The source of this T cell receptor beta chain is a study of T-cell reconstitution after alpha-beta-depleted transplantation in children. This clonotype was seen repeatedly, ten times or more. Molecular barcoding with unique molecular identifiers was used for the TCRbeta library. Using its own MiXCR run on the PCR reads, TCRdb lists one record per CDR3 protein. The data contain about 92,000 distinct CDR3 sequences, more than 9% of them singletons. CDR1 and CDR2 from the germline V gene are SEHNR and FQNEAQ (reference sequence). The J segment lost 1 base and the V segment lost 5 bases, leaving 4 bases of the junction unmatched. The length of the CDR3 is 15 residues.

The origin of this receptor is a human donor who donated a stem cell graft to a child with inherited bone marrow failure. Specimen: PBMCs from the stem cell graft donor, collected from the stem cell graft. This rearrangement joins TRBV7-9 to TRBJ2-5, with 10 bases identical to TRBD1. The CDR3 region has the DNA TGTGCCAGCAGCAGAGGGACAGGGGCCCAAGAGACCCAGTACTTC. It is translated as CASSRGTGAQETQYF.